This TCR beta chain originates from a study of T cells in Graves' hyperthyroidism and ophthalmopathy. Study-level results: Separating ophthalmopathy from stable hyperthyroidism was achieved by a 13 V-J model. Clonotypes that were expanded in thyroid above 0.001 mostly appeared in blood too.

Stable disease denoted Graves' hyperthyroidism without ophthalmopathy progression within 18 months. Orbital computed tomography and thyroid ultrasound, together with serum TRAb and thyroxine and clinical symptoms, were used for diagnoses. RNA transcripts provided the source from which TCR beta CDR3 regions were amplified. TCR CDR3 regions were first amplified by RT-PCR with HTBI primers. In TCRdb, the multiplex PCR reads were re-called with MiXCR into one record per CDR3 protein. The sample holds 560,000 or so distinct CDR3 sequences, around 46% seen once. Per the germline V gene, CDR1 is ENHRY and CDR2 is SYGVKD. The CDR3 has 16 amino acids. With respect to this clonotype: Its specificity is not known. The junction does not match germline at one end; this may be a read error.

Sequenced sample: peripheral blood or thyroid tissue (not recorded which). The TCR originated in a woman between 18 and 29 years old with Graves' hyperthyroidism. V usage is TRBV10-3 and J usage is TRBJ1-1; tentative D call: TRBD1 (5 bases). CDR3 in DNA: TGTGCCAGCAGTAGGCCAGGGTTTAACATGAACACTGAAGCTTTCTTT. Amino acids: CASSRPGFNMNTEAFF.